In this sample, the clone carrying this T cell receptor beta chain turned up once. TCRdb keeps only in-frame clones here, not all; method: immunoSEQ multiplex PCR. Of 300,000 to 500,000 clones detected, 75% to 90% appear once; the ten largest clones hold approximately 3.7%. V trimming: 1 base; J trimming: 7 bases; junction bases outside the gene matches: 4. Germline CDR1 and CDR2: MGHDK and SYGVNS. The CDR3 spans 13 residues. The treatment is: about 20 received Ad26.COV2.S at low or high dose, single or two shots; 5 received placebo; per-sample allocation not given. Following the first vaccine or placebo injection, samples were taken on day 63. This sample was included in a study of Ad26.COV2.S vaccination and SARS-CoV-2 variants.

This chain links TRBV25-1 with TRBJ2-7, with 7 nucleotides matching TRBD1. This clonotype originated in a person between 18 and 59 years old who received the Ad26.COV2.S COVID-19 vaccine or a placebo. Material: peripheral blood, obtained in a trial of Ad26.COV2.S vaccine versus placebo. The CDR3 coding sequence is TGTGCCAGCAGTGAATGGCAGGGGGAAGAGCAGTACTTC. It encodes CASSEWQGEEQYF.